This T cell receptor beta chain was obtained from a study of PD-L1 blockade in urothelial cancer (dated by TCRdb to about 2017). The study in broad terms: Every patient began therapy in the mid-2010s and was given atezolizumab 1,200 mg intravenously every 3 weeks. About nine tenths of the roughly 29 patients were identified as males with urothelial cancer of bladder origin, and a prior smoking history was reported by 18 of 29 patients. An ECOG performance status of 0 or 1 was recorded for the patients, and 0 to 3 prior chemotherapy regimens had been received by the patients. Blood samples were analyzed 3 weeks after the start of treatment (second dose) and 6 weeks after the start of treatment. Blood samples gave median yields of about 140,000 T cells and more than 80,000 unique TCRs, along with a median clonality of approximately 0.084. An exploratory multi-omic analysis was conducted of the somatic, immune and clinical correlates of response to PD-L1 blockade with atezolizumab in urothelial cancer. Pretreatment tumor samples, along with matched peripheral blood serially collected before and after atezolizumab treatment, were subjected to TCR sequencing. Progression-free survival longer than 6 months counted as durable clinical benefit, and TCR features were additionally tested against both progression-free and overall survival. In the same patients, pretreatment tumors underwent whole exome sequencing and RNA sequencing in addition to TCR sequencing. Durable clinical benefit was achieved by nine patients but not by the remaining 20. Pretreatment blood TCR-seq was available for 27 to 30 patients, at least one posttreatment blood collection was obtained for some 25 patients, and tumor TCR-seq was available for some 25 patients. The full study reports these points: Because the sample size was small (n ≈ 27) and many of the analyses were exploratory, the results are meant to be hypothesis-generating. A pretreatment peripheral blood TCR clonality below the median was linked to improved progression-free and overall survival. Patients with durable benefit showed greater expansion of tumor-associated TCR clones in peripheral blood 3 weeks after starting treatment (n ≈ 23, p = 0.022).

What the time point label conveys for this sample: peripheral blood 6 weeks after treatment start. A cohort of 30 or so patients with locally advanced or metastatic urothelial carcinoma, treated at Memorial Sloan Kettering on a trial protocol, was included. Peripheral blood mononuclear cells were collected pretreatment and during treatment, at between 1 and 8 total time points per patient. The Qiagen DNeasy Blood extraction kit was used to purify genomic DNA from total PBMCs and from tumor samples. Collected pretreatment and during treatment, PBMCs were isolated and stored as previously described. Per the germline V gene, SNHLY is the CDR1 and FYNNEI is the CDR2. The germline ends are 8 bases apart after V is trimmed by 5 bases and J by 0 bases. The CDR3, cysteine through phenylalanine, is 15 amino acids long. The entry retains the CDR3 DNA only, 45 bases that are in frame from base 1. Synthetic TCR analog templates were spiked into each PCR to estimate absolute template abundance from read counts. The immunoSEQ assay used bias-controlled V and J gene primers to amplify TCRbeta CDR3 regions from genomic DNA. Rearranged TCRbeta segments were sequenced at approximately 20X coverage. The original methods were these. Sequencing errors were corrected by clustering and CDR3s were annotated against IMGT to assign V, D and J genes. Out-of-frame and stop-codon sequences were excluded, and only productive TCRbeta rearrangements were used in downstream analyses. Clonality was computed as one minus Shannon entropy normalized by the log of the number of unique productive sequences. Fisher's exact test with Benjamini-Hochberg correction, using a cutoff of adjusted p below 0.01, was how clones that differed between time points or between blood and tumor were identified. This immuneACCESS table, as held by TCRdb, lists in-frame sequences with V and J called but not all clones. Of the missing ones, under half trace to an unresolved V gene in checked studies; the others have no known cause. V and J calls plus clone size are reproduced from that table; the DNA served to infer D and trimming. In this sample the table shows tens of thousands of clones, around 90% of which occur a single time. The ten largest clones capture around 0.87% of the sample.

As concerns this clone: Its antigen remains unidentified. The input lacks base qualities; no much larger clone sits a single base away.

The TCR originated in a woman aged 80 or over with urothelial cancer. The chain couples TRBV2 to TRBJ2-6, with TRBD2 as a weak D call on 5 bases. The sequences come from PBMCs, collected around atezolizumab (anti-PD-L1) treatment. The nucleotide sequence reads as follows: TGTGCCAGCAGTTTGGACTTCTCTGGGGCCAACGTCCTGACTTTC. It codes for CASSLDFSGANVLTF.